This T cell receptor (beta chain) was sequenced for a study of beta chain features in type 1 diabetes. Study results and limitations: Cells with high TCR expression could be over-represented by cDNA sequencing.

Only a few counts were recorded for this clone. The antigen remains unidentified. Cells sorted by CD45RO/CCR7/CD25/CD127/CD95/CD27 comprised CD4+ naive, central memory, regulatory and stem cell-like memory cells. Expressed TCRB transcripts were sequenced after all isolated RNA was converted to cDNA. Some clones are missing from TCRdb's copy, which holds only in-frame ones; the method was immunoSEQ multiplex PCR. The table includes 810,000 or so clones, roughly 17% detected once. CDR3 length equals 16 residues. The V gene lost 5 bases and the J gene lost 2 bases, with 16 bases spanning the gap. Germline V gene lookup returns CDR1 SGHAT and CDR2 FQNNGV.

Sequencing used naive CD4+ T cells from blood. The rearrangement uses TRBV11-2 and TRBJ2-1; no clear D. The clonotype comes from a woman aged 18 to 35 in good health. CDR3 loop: CASSHQFHSTYNEQFF. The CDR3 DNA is TGTGCCAGCAGCCACCAGTTTCATAGCACCTACAATGAGCAGTTCTTC.